Sequencing of this TCR beta chain was carried out in a study of cytomegalovirus exposure and HLA in healthy donors. 60 Vbeta and 13 Jbeta primers were used in PCR. Sequencing was performed with immunoSEQ multiplex PCR; in TCRdb, only in-frame clones are kept and a portion is missing. The table records about 120,000 clones, roughly 82% of them present only once. V lost 8 bases to trimming and J lost 11 bases, with 15 bases between them. The CDR3 extends over 11 amino acids. Germline CDR1 and CDR2: SEHNR and FQNEAQ (reference sequence). Points from the study as a whole: Earlier analysis looked at TCR beta V segments, and most were productive about 87% or about 30% of the time.

For this clone: The antigen remains unidentified.

The sequence was collected from a woman aged 35 to 49 in good health and CMV-seropositive. Input material: PBMCs. The gene calls are TRBV7-9 and TRBJ1-1, with D hard to call. The CDR3 loop is CASGIGVDAFF. CDR3 in DNA: TGTGCCAGCGGCATCGGGGTAGATGCTTTCTTT.